This is a list of T cell receptor beta chains from one sample in a study of cytomegalovirus exposure and HLA in healthy donors. Here immunoSEQ multiplex PCR was the method, and the copy in TCRdb shows in-frame clones only, minus some. This table has about 160,000 clones, roughly three quarters appearing once. Material for sequencing was PBMCs. The origin of the receptors is a man aged 40-50 years in good health and CMV-seropositive. The CDR3 runs from the conserved cysteine through the conserved F or W. The order of the fields is clone size, J gene, V gene, D gene, CDR3 protein, CDR3 DNA. The D gene is left open where the match is weak. Rows may omit the clone size; those that give it use once, few, many or a size class.

size: -; J: TRBJ1-2; V: TRBV7-2; D: TRBD1; CDR3: CASSPRGQGMRYYGYTF; DNA: TGTGCCAGCAGCCCCCGAGGACAGGGGATGAGGTACTATGGCTACACCTTC
size: -; J: TRBJ2-3; V: TRBV2; D: -; CDR3: CASRDLSLGTDTQYF; DNA: TGTGCCAGCAGAGACCTATCCCTCGGGACAGATACGCAGTATTTT
size: once; J: TRBJ2-7; V: TRBV7-8; D: TRBD1; CDR3: CASSEGDRKYEQYF; DNA: TGTGCCAGCAGCGAGGGGGACAGAAAATACGAGCAGTACTTC
size: -; J: TRBJ1-2; V: TRBV6-5; D: TRBD1; CDR3: CASKRGQGIYGYTF; DNA: TGTGCCAGCAAGCGGGGACAGGGGATCTATGGCTACACCTTC
size: many; J: TRBJ2-7; V: TRBV2; D: TRBD2; CDR3: CASSESSGGNYEQYF; DNA: TGTGCCAGCAGTGAGAGTAGCGGGGGTAACTACGAGCAGTACTTC
size: -; J: TRBJ1-2; V: TRBV30; D: TRBD1; CDR3: CAWSRDRAVRDGYTF; DNA: TGTGCCTGGAGCCGGGACAGGGCGGTCCGTGATGGCTACACCTTC
size: few; J: TRBJ2-7; V: TRBV19; D: -; CDR3: CASSLTGSYEQYF; DNA: TGTGCCAGTAGTCTGACAGGATCCTACGAGCAGTACTTC
size: -; J: TRBJ2-2; V: TRBV9; D: -; CDR3: CASSPLGAKNTGELFF; DNA: TGTGCCAGCAGCCCCCTGGGGGCTAAGAACACCGGGGAGCTGTTTTTT
size: -; J: TRBJ2-3; V: TRBV15; D: -; CDR3: CATSRESWSYTDTQYF; DNA: TGTGCCACCAGCAGAGAGTCGTGGAGCTACACAGATACGCAGTATTTT
size: -; J: TRBJ1-1; V: TRBV18; D: TRBD1; CDR3: CASSPDSGGTEAFF; DNA: TGTGCCAGCTCACCTGACTCAGGGGGGACTGAAGCTTTCTTT
size: -; J: TRBJ1-6; V: TRBV11-3; D: -; CDR3: CASSHPGPHSPLHF; DNA: TGTGCCAGCAGCCACCCAGGGCCACATTCACCCCTCCACTTT
size: -; J: TRBJ2-7; V: TRBV18; D: TRBD1; CDR3: CASSPRRTGANEQYF; DNA: TGTGCCAGCTCACCGAGGCGGACAGGGGCCAACGAGCAGTACTTC
size: -; J: TRBJ1-3; V: TRBV10-3; D: -; CDR3: CAISYRVGNTIYF; DNA: TGTGCCATCAGTTACAGGGTCGGAAACACCATATATTTT
size: -; J: TRBJ2-5; V: TRBV9; D: TRBD1; CDR3: CASSSGTGETQYF; DNA: TGTGCCAGCAGCTCAGGGACAGGAGAGACCCAGTACTTC
size: few; J: TRBJ2-7; V: TRBV20-1; D: -; CDR3: CSTGQGEQYF; DNA: TGCAGTACGGGACAAGGCGAGCAGTACTTC
size: -; J: TRBJ2-5; V: TRBV27; D: -; CDR3: CASSLRSGRETQYF; DNA: TGTGCCAGCAGTTTAAGGTCCGGGAGAGAGACCCAGTACTTC
size: -; J: TRBJ2-1; V: TRBV27; D: -; CDR3: CASSALRSGDPGYNEQFF; DNA: TGTGCCAGCAGTGCCCTTAGATCAGGGGATCCAGGCTACAATGAGCAGTTCTTC
size: -; J: TRBJ2-3; V: TRBV14; D: TRBD2; CDR3: CASSQVWTSGRTDTQYF; DNA: TGTGCCAGCAGCCAAGTTTGGACTAGCGGGCGCACAGATACGCAGTATTTT
size: -; J: TRBJ2-3; V: TRBV20-1; D: -; CDR3: CSAYTDTQYF; DNA: TGCAGTGCCTACACAGATACGCAGTATTTT
size: -; J: TRBJ1-4; V: TRBV2; D: TRBD1; CDR3: CASSVTTGLGEKLFF; DNA: TGTGCCAGCAGTGTGACGACAGGGCTGGGGGAAAAACTGTTTTTT
size: -; J: TRBJ1-1; V: TRBV28; D: TRBD1; CDR3: CASSPSRDRYSEAFF; DNA: TGTGCCAGCAGCCCGTCCCGGGACAGGTACTCTGAAGCTTTCTTT
size: -; J: TRBJ2-1; V: TRBV6-5; D: -; CDR3: CASSYSSRARNEQFF; DNA: TGTGCCAGCAGTTACTCGAGTCGTGCTCGCAATGAGCAGTTCTTC
size: -; J: TRBJ1-5; V: TRBV30; D: -; CDR3: CAWSTDSYQPQHF; DNA: TGTGCCTGGAGTACCGACAGTTATCAGCCCCAGCATTTT
size: -; J: TRBJ2-3; V: TRBV4-1; D: TRBD2; CDR3: CASSQEGLAIDTQYF; DNA: TGCGCCAGCAGCCAAGAGGGACTAGCAATAGATACGCAGTATTTT
size: -; J: TRBJ2-7; V: TRBV4-1; D: TRBD1; CDR3: CASSQEGTDTYEQYF; DNA: TGCGCCAGCAGCCAAGAAGGGACAGACACCTACGAGCAGTACTTC
size: -; J: TRBJ2-3; V: TRBV7-2; D: -; CDR3: CASSLDRGGADTQYF; DNA: TGTGCCAGCAGCTTAGACAGGGGGGGCGCCGATACGCAGTATTTT
size: few; J: TRBJ2-5; V: TRBV10-2; D: TRBD2; CDR3: CASSESERGGETQYF; DNA: TGCGCCAGCAGTGAGTCGGAGCGGGGGGGGGAGACCCAGTACTTC
size: -; J: TRBJ2-5; V: TRBV5-1; D: TRBD1; CDR3: CASSSTGGIRETQYF; DNA: TGCGCCAGCAGCTCAACAGGGGGTATCCGAGAGACCCAGTACTTC
size: once; J: TRBJ1-1; V: TRBV23-1; D: -; CDR3: CASSQSGGRWTNTEAFF; DNA: TGCGCCAGCAGTCAATCGGGGGGACGATGGACGAACACTGAAGCTTTCTTT
size: few; J: TRBJ2-1; V: TRBV2; D: TRBD2; CDR3: CATFSGGAGNEQFF; DNA: TGTGCCACCTTTAGCGGGGGGGCGGGCAATGAGCAGTTCTTC
size: -; J: TRBJ1-3; V: TRBV21-1; D: -; CDR3: CASSIKGIELKTISGNTIYF; DNA: TGTGCCAGCAGCATTAAGGGGATTGAACTTAAAACTATCTCTGGAAACACCATATATTTT
size: few; J: TRBJ1-1; V: TRBV5-6; D: TRBD1; CDR3: CASSLGQGGLAFF; DNA: TGTGCCAGCAGCTTGGGACAGGGCGGATTGGCTTTCTTT
size: -; J: TRBJ1-1; V: TRBV6-5; D: TRBD1; CDR3: CASSYLRGLGTEAFF; DNA: TGTGCCAGCAGTTACTTGAGGGGGCTGGGGACTGAAGCTTTCTTT
size: -; J: TRBJ1-3; V: TRBV11-2; D: -; CDR3: CASSFSRDGNTIYF; DNA: TGTGCCAGCAGCTTCAGCAGGGATGGAAACACCATATATTTT
size: -; J: TRBJ2-1; V: TRBV9; D: TRBD1; CDR3: CASSVVQGGSGEQFF; DNA: TGTGCCAGCAGCGTAGTACAGGGGGGTTCAGGTGAGCAGTTCTTC
size: few; J: TRBJ1-5; V: TRBV21-1; D: -; CDR3: CASSKGRQGPIANQPQHF; DNA: TGTGCCAGCAGCAAAGGGAGACAGGGGCCGATTGCTAATCAGCCCCAGCATTTT
size: -; J: TRBJ1-2; V: TRBV5-1; D: TRBD1; CDR3: CASSTGQGANYGYTF; DNA: TGCGCCAGCAGCACGGGACAGGGCGCTAACTATGGCTACACCTTC
size: -; J: TRBJ1-1; V: TRBV10-3; D: TRBD1; CDR3: CAISESPGQLNTEAFF; DNA: TGTGCCATCAGTGAGTCCCCGGGACAGTTGAACACTGAAGCTTTCTTT
size: -; J: TRBJ2-7; V: TRBV4-1; D: -; CDR3: CASSQEENLSSYEQYF; DNA: TGCGCCAGCAGCCAAGAAGAAAATTTGAGCTCCTACGAGCAGTACTTC
size: -; J: TRBJ2-7; V: TRBV7-9; D: TRBD1; CDR3: CASSFNRDRGTEQYF; DNA: TGTGCCAGCAGCTTTAACCGGGACAGGGGGACCGAGCAGTACTTC
size: -; J: TRBJ2-7; V: TRBV13; D: TRBD2; CDR3: CASSIGTSGGSTRQYF; DNA: TGTGCCAGCAGCATAGGGACTAGCGGGGGGTCTACGAGGCAGTACTTC
size: -; J: TRBJ2-1; V: TRBV29-1; D: TRBD1; CDR3: CSVRDRGFDNEQFF; DNA: TGCAGCGTGAGGGACAGGGGGTTCGACAATGAGCAGTTCTTC
size: -; J: TRBJ2-7; V: TRBV12-5; D: -; CDR3: CASAPDRSYEQYF; DNA: TGTGCTAGTGCCCCCGACAGGAGCTACGAGCAGTACTTC
size: -; J: TRBJ2-7; V: TRBV4-3; D: TRBD2; CDR3: CASSQDPSGGRLSYEQYF; DNA: TGCGCCAGCAGCCAAGACCCCAGCGGGGGACGCCTCTCCTACGAGCAGTACTTC
size: -; J: TRBJ1-1; V: TRBV14; D: TRBD1; CDR3: CASSRQGMATEAFF; DNA: TGTGCCAGCAGCCGACAGGGTATGGCCACTGAAGCTTTCTTT
size: -; J: TRBJ1-2; V: TRBV11-2; D: TRBD1; CDR3: CASSSRTGRVF; DNA: TGTGCCAGCAGCTCCCGGACAGGTCGGGTCTTC
size: -; J: TRBJ2-5; V: TRBV6-5; D: TRBD1; CDR3: CASSSTGVPKETQYF; DNA: TGTGCCAGCAGTTCGACAGGGGTGCCTAAAGAGACCCAGTACTTC
size: -; J: TRBJ1-1; V: TRBV19; D: TRBD1; CDR3: CASSSTGGTEAFF; DNA: TGTGCCAGTAGTAGTACAGGGGGCACTGAAGCTTTCTTT
size: few; J: TRBJ2-1; V: TRBV4-2; D: TRBD2; CDR3: CASSPGGLAGYNEQFF; DNA: TGTGCCAGCAGCCCAGGGGGACTAGCGGGTTACAATGAGCAGTTCTTC